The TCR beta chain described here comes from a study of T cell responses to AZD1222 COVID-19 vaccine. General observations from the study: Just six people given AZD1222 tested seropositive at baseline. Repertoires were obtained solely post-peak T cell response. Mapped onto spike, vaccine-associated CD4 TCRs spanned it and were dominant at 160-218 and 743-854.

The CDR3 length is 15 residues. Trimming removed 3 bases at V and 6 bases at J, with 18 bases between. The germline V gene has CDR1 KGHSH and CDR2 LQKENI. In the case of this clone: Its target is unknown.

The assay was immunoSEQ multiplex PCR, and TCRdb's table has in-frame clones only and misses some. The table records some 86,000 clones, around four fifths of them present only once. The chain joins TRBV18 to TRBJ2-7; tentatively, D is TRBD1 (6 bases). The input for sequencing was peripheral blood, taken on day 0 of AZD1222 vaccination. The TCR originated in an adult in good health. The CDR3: CASSPPSRGRGEQYF. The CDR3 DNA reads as TGTGCCAGCTCACCTCCGAGTCGGGGCAGGGGCGAGCAGTACTTC.